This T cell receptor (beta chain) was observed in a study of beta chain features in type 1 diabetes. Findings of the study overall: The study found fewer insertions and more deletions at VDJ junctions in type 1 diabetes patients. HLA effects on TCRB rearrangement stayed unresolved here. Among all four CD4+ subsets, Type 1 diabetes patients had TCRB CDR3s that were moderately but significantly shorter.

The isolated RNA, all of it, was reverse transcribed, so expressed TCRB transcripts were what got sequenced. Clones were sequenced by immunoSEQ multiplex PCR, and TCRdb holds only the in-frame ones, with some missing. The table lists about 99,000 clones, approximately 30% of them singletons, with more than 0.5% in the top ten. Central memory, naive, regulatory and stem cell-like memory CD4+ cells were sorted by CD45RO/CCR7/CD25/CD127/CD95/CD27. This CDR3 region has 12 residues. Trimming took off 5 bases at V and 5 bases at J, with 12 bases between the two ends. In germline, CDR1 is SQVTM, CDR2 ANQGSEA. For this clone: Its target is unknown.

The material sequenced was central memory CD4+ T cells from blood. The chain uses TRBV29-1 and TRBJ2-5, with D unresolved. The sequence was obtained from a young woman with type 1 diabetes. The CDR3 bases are TGCAGCGTTCCAGACAAATTGGAGACCCAGTACTTC. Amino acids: CSVPDKLETQYF.